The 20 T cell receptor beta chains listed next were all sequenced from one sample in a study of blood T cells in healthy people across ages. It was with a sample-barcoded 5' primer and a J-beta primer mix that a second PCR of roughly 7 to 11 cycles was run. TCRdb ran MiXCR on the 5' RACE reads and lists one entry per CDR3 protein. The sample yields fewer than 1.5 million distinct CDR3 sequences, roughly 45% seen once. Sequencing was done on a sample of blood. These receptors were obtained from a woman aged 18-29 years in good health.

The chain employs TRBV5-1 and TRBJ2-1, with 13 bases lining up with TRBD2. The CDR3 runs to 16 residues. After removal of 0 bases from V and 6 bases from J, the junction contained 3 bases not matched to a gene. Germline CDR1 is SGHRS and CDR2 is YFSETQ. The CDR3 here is CASSLDGTSGVNEQFF. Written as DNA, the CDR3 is TGCGCCAGCAGCTTGGATGGGACTAGCGGGGTCAATGAGCAGTTCTTC.

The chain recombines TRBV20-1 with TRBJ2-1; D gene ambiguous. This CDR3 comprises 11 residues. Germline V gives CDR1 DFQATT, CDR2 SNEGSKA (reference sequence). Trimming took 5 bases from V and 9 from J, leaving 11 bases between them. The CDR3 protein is CSALLATEQFF. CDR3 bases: TGCAGTGCTCTACTTGCAACTGAGCAGTTCTTC.

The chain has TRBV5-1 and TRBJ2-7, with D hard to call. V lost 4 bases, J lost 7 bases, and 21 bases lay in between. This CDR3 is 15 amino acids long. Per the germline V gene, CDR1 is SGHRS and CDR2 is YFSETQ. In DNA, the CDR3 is TGCGCCAGCAGCCCGGACCCCACCCCCTACAATGAGCAGTACTTC. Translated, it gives CASSPDPTPYNEQYF.

CDR3 sequence (DNA): TGCAGTGCTAGAGATGGCGGGGGCACAGATACGCAGTATTTT. Translated: CSARDGGGTDTQYF. V and J are TRBV20-1 and TRBJ2-3, with D possibly being TRBD2 (6 bases). Germline V gene data show CDR1 as DFQATT and CDR2 as SNEGSKA (reference sequence). V gave up 0 bases and J gave up 1 base, with 8 bases separating them. The CDR3 totals 14 residues.

The CDR3 is CARSKTGKRNYGYTF. CDR3 nucleotide sequence: TGTGCCAGAAGTAAGACAGGGAAAAGAAACTATGGCTACACCTTC. The V gene is TRBV12-3 or TRBV12-4, the J gene TRBJ1-2; 7 bases are a match to TRBD1. CDR3 length equals 15 residues. V shed 9 bases, J shed 2 bases, and the junction held 12 bases outside the gene matches.

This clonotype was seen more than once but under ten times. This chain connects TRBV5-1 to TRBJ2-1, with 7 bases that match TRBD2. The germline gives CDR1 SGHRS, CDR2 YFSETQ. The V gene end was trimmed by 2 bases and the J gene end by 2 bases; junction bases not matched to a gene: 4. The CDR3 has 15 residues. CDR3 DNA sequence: TGCGCCAGCAGCTTAACTAGCGAGGCCTACAATGAGCAGTTCTTC. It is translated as CASSLTSEAYNEQFF.

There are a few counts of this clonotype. The CDR3 is CASSQKTGELFF. DNA of the CDR3: TGTGCCAGCAGCCAAAAGACGGGAGAACTGTTTTTT. The chain is built from TRBV3-1 and TRBJ1-4; D not certain. Germline V lookup: CDR1 LGHDT, CDR2 YNNKEL (reference sequence). The CDR3 has 12 residues. V lost 2 bases and J 12 bases, leaving 10 bases between the germline ends.

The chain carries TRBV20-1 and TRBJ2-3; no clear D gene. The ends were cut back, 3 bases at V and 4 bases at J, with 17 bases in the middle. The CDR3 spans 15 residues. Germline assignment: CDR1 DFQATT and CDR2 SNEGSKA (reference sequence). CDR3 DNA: TGCAGTGCTAGGAACACACACTCGACGGCAGATACGCAGTATTTT. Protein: CSARNTHSTADTQYF.

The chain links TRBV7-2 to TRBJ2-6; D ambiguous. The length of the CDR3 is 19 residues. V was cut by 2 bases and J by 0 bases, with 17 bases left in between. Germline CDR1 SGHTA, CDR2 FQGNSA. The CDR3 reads CASSLLRTPFSSGANVLTF. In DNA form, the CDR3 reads TGTGCCAGCAGCTTATTGCGGACCCCCTTTAGCTCTGGGGCCAACGTCCTGACTTTC.

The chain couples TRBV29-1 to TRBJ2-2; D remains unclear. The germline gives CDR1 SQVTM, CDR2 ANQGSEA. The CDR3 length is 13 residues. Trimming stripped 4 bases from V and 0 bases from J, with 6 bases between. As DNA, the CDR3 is TGCAGCGTTGCACAGTCGAACACCGGGGAGCTGTTTTTT. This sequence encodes CSVAQSNTGELFF.

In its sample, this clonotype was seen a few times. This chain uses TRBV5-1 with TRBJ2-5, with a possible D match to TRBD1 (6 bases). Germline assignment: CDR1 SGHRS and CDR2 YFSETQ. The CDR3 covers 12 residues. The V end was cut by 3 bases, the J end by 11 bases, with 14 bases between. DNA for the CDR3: TGCGCCAGCAGCTCGCCACAGGGATGGCAGTACTTC. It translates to CASSSPQGWQYF.

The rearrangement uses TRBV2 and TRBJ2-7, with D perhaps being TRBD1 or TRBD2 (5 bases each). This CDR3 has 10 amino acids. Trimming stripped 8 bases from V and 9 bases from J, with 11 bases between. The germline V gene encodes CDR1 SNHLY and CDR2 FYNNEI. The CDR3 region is CASEGNRQYF. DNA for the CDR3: TGTGCCAGCGAGGGGAACAGGCAGTACTTC.

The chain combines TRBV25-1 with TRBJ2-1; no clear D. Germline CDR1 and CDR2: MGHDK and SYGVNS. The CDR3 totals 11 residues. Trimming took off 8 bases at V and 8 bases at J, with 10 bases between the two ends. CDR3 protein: CASSRAHEQFF. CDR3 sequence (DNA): TGTGCCAGCTCCCGGGCCCATGAGCAGTTCTTC.

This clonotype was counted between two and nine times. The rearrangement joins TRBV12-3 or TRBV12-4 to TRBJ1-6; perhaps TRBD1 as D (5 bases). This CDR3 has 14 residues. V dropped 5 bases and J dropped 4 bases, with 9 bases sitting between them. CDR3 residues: CASSIRQYNSPLHF. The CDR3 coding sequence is TGTGCCAGCAGTATACGACAGTATAATTCACCCCTCCACTTT.

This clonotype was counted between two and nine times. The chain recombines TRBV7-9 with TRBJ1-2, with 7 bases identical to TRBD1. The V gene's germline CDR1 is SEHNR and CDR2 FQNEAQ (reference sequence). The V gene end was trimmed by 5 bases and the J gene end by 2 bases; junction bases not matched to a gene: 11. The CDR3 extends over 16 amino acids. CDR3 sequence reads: CASSPEGAGINYGYTF. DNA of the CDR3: TGTGCCAGCAGCCCGGAGGGGGCAGGGATCAACTATGGCTACACCTTC.

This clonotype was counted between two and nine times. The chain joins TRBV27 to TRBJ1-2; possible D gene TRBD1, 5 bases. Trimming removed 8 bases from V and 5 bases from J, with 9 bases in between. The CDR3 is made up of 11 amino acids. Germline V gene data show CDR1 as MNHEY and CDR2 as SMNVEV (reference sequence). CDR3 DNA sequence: TGTGCCAGCGGGGCCCCTTATGGCTACACCTTC. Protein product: CASGAPYGYTF.

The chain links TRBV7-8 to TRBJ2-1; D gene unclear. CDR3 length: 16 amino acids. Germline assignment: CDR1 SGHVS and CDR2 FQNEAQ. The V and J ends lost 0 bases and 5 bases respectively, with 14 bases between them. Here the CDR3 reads CASSLAWRPLNNEQFF. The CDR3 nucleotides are TGTGCCAGCAGCTTAGCGTGGAGACCACTTAACAATGAGCAGTTCTTC. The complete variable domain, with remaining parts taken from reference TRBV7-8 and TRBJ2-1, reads GAGVSQSPRYKVAKRGQDVALRCDPISGHVSLFWYQQALGQGPEFLTYFQNEAQLDKSGLPSDRFFAERPEGSVSTLKIQRTQQEDSAVYLCASSLAWRPLNNEQFFGPGTRLTVL.

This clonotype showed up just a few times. The CDR3 DNA follows: TGTGCCAGCAGTTCCTACAGCCCGAAGACGGCAGATACGCAGTATTTT. Protein: CASSSYSPKTADTQYF. V usage is TRBV6-5 and J usage is TRBJ2-3, with D hard to call. Per germline, CDR1 MNHEY and CDR2 SVGAGI. The CDR3 length is 16 residues. Trimming took off 4 bases at V and 4 bases at J, with 18 bases between the two ends.

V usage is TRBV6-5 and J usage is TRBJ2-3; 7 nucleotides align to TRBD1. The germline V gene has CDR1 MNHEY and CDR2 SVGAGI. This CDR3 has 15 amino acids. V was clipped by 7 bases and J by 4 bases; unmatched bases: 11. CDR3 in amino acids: CASTFDRVSSDTQYF. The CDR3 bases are TGTGCCAGCACATTTGACAGGGTCTCATCAGATACGCAGTATTTT.

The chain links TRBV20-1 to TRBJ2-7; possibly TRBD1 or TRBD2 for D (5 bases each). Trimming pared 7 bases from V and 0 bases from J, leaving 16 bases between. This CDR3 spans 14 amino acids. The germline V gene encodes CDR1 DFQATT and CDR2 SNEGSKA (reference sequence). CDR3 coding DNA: TGCAGTGGGGGACGGGCTACCAGCTCCTACGAGCAGTACTTC. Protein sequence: CSGGRATSSYEQYF.